The rows below give T cell receptor beta chains drawn from one sample of a study of T cells in Graves' hyperthyroidism and ophthalmopathy. TCRdb ran MiXCR on the multiplex PCR reads and lists one entry per CDR3 protein. The sample records roughly 500,000 distinct CDR3 sequences, 40% to 50% being singletons. Sequences were obtained from peripheral blood or thyroid tissue (not recorded which). The receptors were sampled from an adult woman with Graves' disease, either hyperthyroidism or ophthalmopathy (not recorded which). CDR3s include the opening cysteine and the closing phenylalanine or tryptophan. D genes are given only for firm matches. A row's size may be missing; if present it is once, few, many or a size class.

V: TRBV6-5
D: NA
size: few
J: TRBJ1-3
CDR3: CASSYSIPALGNGNTIYF
DNA: TGTGCCAGCAGTTACTCGATCCCCGCGCTGGGGAATGGAAACACCATATATTTT

V: TRBV6-1
D: NA
size: many
J: TRBJ1-1
CDR3: CASSEARYRVNTEAFF
DNA: TGTGCCAGCAGTGAAGCGCGCTACAGAGTGAACACTGAAGCTTTCTTT

V: TRBV7-9
D: TRBD1
size: NA
J: TRBJ2-7
CDR3: CATTQDRFYEQYF
DNA: TGTGCCACAACCCAGGACAGGTTCTACGAGCAGTACTTC

V: TRBV7-9
D: NA
size: many
J: TRBJ2-5
CDR3: CASTNPARQETQYF
DNA: TGTGCCAGCACCAATCCGGCCCGCCAAGAGACCCAGTACTTC

V: TRBV7-2
D: TRBD1
size: NA
J: TRBJ2-6
CDR3: CASSLEGTVAEAF
DNA: TGTGCCAGCAGCTTAGAAGGGACAGTAGCTGAAGCTTTC

V: TRBV2
D: NA
size: NA
J: TRBJ2-7
CDR3: CASSDSTGAYEQYF
DNA: TGTGCCAGCAGTGATAGTACAGGCGCCTACGAGCAGTACTTC

V: TRBV6-1
D: NA
size: many
J: TRBJ1-1
CDR3: CASSGTQGTEAFF
DNA: TGTGCCAGCAGTGGAACTCAGGGTACTGAAGCTTTCTTT

V: TRBV9
D: NA
size: many
J: TRBJ1-5
CDR3: CASSVGSSGNQPQHF
DNA: TGTGCCAGCAGCGTCGGCTCATCGGGCAATCAGCCCCAGCATTTT

V: TRBV20-1
D: NA
size: NA
J: TRBJ2-5
CDR3: CSVGHRAGTGIAGETQYF
DNA: TGCAGCGTTGGGCATAGGGCGGGTACAGGGATCGCAGGAGAGACCCAGTACTTC

V: TRBV9
D: NA
size: once
J: TRBJ1-5
CDR3: CASSSGTGPEHF
DNA: TGTGCCAGCAGCTCAGGGACGGGCCCAGAGCATTTT

V: TRBV7-2
D: NA
size: NA
J: TRBJ2-7
CDR3: CASSLVNGPYEQYF
DNA: TGTGCCAGCAGCTTGGTAAACGGGCCCTACGAGCAGTACTTC

V: TRBV9
D: NA
size: NA
J: TRBJ1-6
CDR3: CASAKGQFNQPLHF
DNA: TGTGCCAGCGCGAAAGGACAGTTCAATCAGCCCCTCCACTTT

V: TRBV2
D: TRBD1
size: NA
J: TRBJ2-7
CDR3: CASRVRSGDRNYEQYF
DNA: TGTGCCAGCAGGGTCCGTTCAGGGGACAGGAACTACGAGCAGTACTTC

V: TRBV10-3
D: NA
size: many
J: TRBJ2-6
CDR3: CAISERGGSNVLTF
DNA: TGTGCCATCAGTGAACGGGGTGGGAGCAACGTCCTGACTTTC

V: TRBV11-2
D: NA
size: NA
J: TRBJ1-4
CDR3: CASSEGTWDEKLFF
DNA: TGTGCCAGCAGCGAAGGGACTTGGGATGAAAAACTGTTTTTT

V: TRBV29-1
D: TRBD1
size: few
J: TRBJ1-2
CDR3: CSVGTGGGHYGYTF
DNA: TGCAGCGTTGGGACAGGGGGCGGCCACTATGGCTACACCTTC

V: TRBV6-4
D: TRBD1
size: many
J: TRBJ1-5
CDR3: CASSETGTGLQPQHF
DNA: TGTGCCAGCAGTGAGACCGGGACAGGGCTTCAGCCCCAGCATTTT

V: TRBV15
D: TRBD1
size: NA
J: TRBJ2-5
CDR3: CATSGQKETQYF
DNA: TGTGCCACATCGGGACAGAAAGAGACCCAGTACTTC

V: TRBV9
D: NA
size: many
J: TRBJ1-1
CDR3: CASSVTVGGMNTEAFF
DNA: TGTGCCAGCAGCGTGACAGTCGGCGGCATGAACACTGAAGCTTTCTTT

V: TRBV29-1
D: NA
size: few
J: TRBJ1-4
CDR3: CSVEGGSLNEKLFF
DNA: TGCAGCGTTGAAGGAGGGAGTCTTAATGAAAAACTGTTTTTT

V: TRBV6-1
D: NA
size: NA
J: TRBJ1-2
CDR3: CASSEPQGSNHGYTF
DNA: TGTGCCAGCAGTGAACCCCAGGGTTCTAACCATGGCTACACCTTC

V: TRBV7-2
D: NA
size: many
J: TRBJ1-2
CDR3: CASSPTQGRAGYTF
DNA: TGTGCCAGCAGCCCCACGCAGGGGCGTGCTGGCTACACCTTC

V: TRBV20-1
D: TRBD2
size: many
J: TRBJ2-7
CDR3: CSARDNAGSGIYEQYF
DNA: TGCAGTGCTAGAGATAACGCGGGTAGCGGGATCTACGAGCAGTACTTC

V: TRBV6-6
D: TRBD1
size: many
J: TRBJ1-2
CDR3: CASIIIWDRGLYGYTF
DNA: TGTGCCAGCATTATAATATGGGACAGGGGGCTTTATGGCTACACCTTC

V: TRBV29-1
D: NA
size: many
J: TRBJ1-3
CDR3: CSVEDRLGGNTIYF
DNA: TGCAGCGTGGAAGACAGGTTGGGGGGAAACACCATATATTTT

V: TRBV28
D: NA
size: few
J: TRBJ1-2
CDR3: CASSSGEASYGYTF
DNA: TGTGCCAGCTCCTCAGGGGAGGCGAGCTATGGCTACACCTTC

V: TRBV19
D: NA
size: many
J: TRBJ1-5
CDR3: CASRGDTGNQPQHF
DNA: TGTGCCAGTAGAGGGGACACAGGCAATCAGCCCCAGCATTTT

V: TRBV6-5
D: TRBD1
size: NA
J: TRBJ1-4
CDR3: CASRKTGVNEKLFF
DNA: TGTGCCAGCAGGAAAACAGGGGTGAATGAAAAACTGTTTTTT

V: TRBV20-1
D: NA
size: NA
J: TRBJ1-1
CDR3: CSARAAFF
DNA: TGCAGTGCTAGGGCAGCTTTCTTT

V: TRBV5-6
D: NA
size: many
J: TRBJ2-7
CDR3: CASSRVSEQYF
DNA: TGTGCCAGCAGCCGCGTGAGCGAGCAGTACTTC

V: TRBV25-1
D: TRBD1
size: NA
J: TRBJ2-2
CDR3: CASRAPGQGALGRNGELFF
DNA: TGTGCCAGCAGAGCACCGGGACAGGGGGCTCTCGGGAGAAACGGGGAGCTGTTTTTT

V: TRBV12-3/TRBV12-4
D: TRBD1
size: many
J: TRBJ2-7
CDR3: CASTLRQGVAYEQYF
DNA: TGTGCCAGCACCCTACGACAGGGGGTTGCCTACGAGCAGTACTTC

V: TRBV19
D: NA
size: NA
J: TRBJ1-2
CDR3: CASSSGTPNYGYTF
DNA: TGTGCCAGTAGTAGTGGGACACCGAACTATGGCTACACCTTC

V: TRBV7-9
D: NA
size: many
J: TRBJ2-2
CDR3: CASSRDIYTGELFF
DNA: TGTGCCAGCAGCCGGGACATCTACACCGGGGAGCTGTTTTTT

V: TRBV19
D: NA
size: NA
J: TRBJ1-1
CDR3: CASSIRSRRDKGYTEAFF
DNA: TGTGCCAGTAGTATAAGGTCGCGCAGGGATAAGGGTTACACTGAAGCTTTCTTT

V: TRBV15
D: TRBD1
size: few
J: TRBJ1-6
CDR3: CATSRDPDRVNSPLHF
DNA: TGTGCCACCAGCAGAGACCCGGACAGGGTAAATTCACCCCTCCACTTT

V: TRBV4-1
D: TRBD1
size: NA
J: TRBJ1-2
CDR3: CASSVRTGVFGGYTF
DNA: TGTGCCAGCAGCGTAAGAACAGGGGTGTTCGGTGGCTACACCTTC

V: TRBV2
D: TRBD2
size: few
J: TRBJ2-1
CDR3: CASSSSGSYNEQFF
DNA: TGTGCCAGCAGTTCTAGCGGCTCCTACAATGAGCAGTTCTTC

V: TRBV5-8
D: NA
size: few
J: TRBJ2-5
CDR3: CASSLVASNLETQYF
DNA: TGTGCCAGCAGCTTGGTGGCTAGCAACCTTGAGACCCAGTACTTC

V: TRBV11-2
D: NA
size: NA
J: TRBJ1-4
CDR3: CASSLEGRVGEKLFF
DNA: TGTGCCAGCAGCTTAGAGGGCAGGGTAGGGGAAAAACTGTTTTTT

V: TRBV27
D: NA
size: many
J: TRBJ1-5
CDR3: CASSSLGQNQPQHF
DNA: TGTGCCAGCAGTTCCCTAGGGCAGAATCAGCCCCAGCATTTT

V: TRBV10-3
D: NA
size: NA
J: TRBJ1-3
CDR3: CATSGFRDATYF
DNA: TGTGCCACCTCGGGCTTTCGGGACGCCACATATTTT

V: TRBV10-1
D: NA
size: NA
J: TRBJ1-1
CDR3: CASSDLRAWGRDKSEAFF
DNA: TGCGCCAGCAGTGATCTCCGTGCCTGGGGCAGGGATAAGTCTGAAGCTTTCTTT

V: TRBV7-2
D: NA
size: NA
J: TRBJ2-3
CDR3: CASSRTEDTQYF
DNA: TGTGCCAGCAGCCGCACGGAGGATACGCAGTATTTT

V: TRBV4-1
D: NA
size: once
J: TRBJ1-1
CDR3: CASSRLGADGAFF
DNA: TGCGCCAGCAGCCGCCTCGGGGCTGATGGAGCTTTCTTT

V: TRBV7-2
D: NA
size: many
J: TRBJ1-2
CDR3: CASSLTFSGPGYTF
DNA: TGTGCCAGCAGCTTAACATTCTCCGGTCCTGGCTACACCTTC

V: TRBV18
D: TRBD1
size: NA
J: TRBJ1-1
CDR3: CASSPQGGGFTEAFF
DNA: TGTGCCAGCTCCCCCCAGGGGGGCGGTTTCACTGAAGCTTTCTTT

V: TRBV7-6
D: TRBD1
size: NA
J: TRBJ1-5
CDR3: CARKTGGNQPQHF
DNA: TGTGCCAGAAAGACAGGGGGCAATCAGCCCCAGCATTTT

V: TRBV20-1
D: NA
size: many
J: TRBJ1-2
CDR3: CSARPPEGYGYTF
DNA: TGCAGTGCTAGACCCCCAGAGGGCTATGGCTACACCTTC

V: TRBV12-3/TRBV12-4
D: TRBD1
size: few
J: TRBJ1-3
CDR3: CASRGQGYSGNTIYF
DNA: TGTGCCAGCAGGGGACAGGGATACTCTGGAAACACCATATATTTT

V: TRBV7-9
D: NA
size: NA
J: TRBJ1-6
CDR3: CASSTSRGSPLHF
DNA: TGTGCCAGCAGTACATCCAGGGGCTCACCCCTCCACTTT

V: TRBV5-1
D: NA
size: many
J: TRBJ2-5
CDR3: CASSFSGTPQETQYF
DNA: TGCGCCAGCAGCTTCTCCGGGACACCCCAAGAGACCCAGTACTTC

V: TRBV10-3
D: NA
size: NA
J: TRBJ1-6
CDR3: CAIMGLDPNSPLHF
DNA: TGTGCCATCATGGGGTTGGATCCTAATTCACCCCTCCACTTT

V: TRBV7-2
D: NA
size: NA
J: TRBJ1-1
CDR3: CASSSSTEAFF
DNA: TGTGCCAGCAGTTCTTCCACTGAAGCTTTCTTT